This entry describes one T cell receptor (beta chain). The target of this receptor is not known. No much larger clonotype is one base removed from it; base qualities were not supplied. CDR1 MDHEN and CDR2 SYDVKM were looked up in the germline V gene. V lost 6 bases and J lost 0 bases, and the count of bases not matched to a germline gene is 5. From its cysteine to its phenylalanine, the CDR3 spans 15 amino acids. Of all the DNA, just the CDR3 is kept, 45 bases in frame from base 1. The source of the sample is a study of T cell repertoires in cytomegalovirus infection (dated by TCRdb to about 2019). For the wider study: Donor HLA type was relevant to the analysis, because carriage of CMV infection together with the matching HLA type was indicated by public TCR beta signatures.

Study-wide conclusions, independent of this receptor: Cumulative frequency of public TCR beta family members discriminated carriers of CMV infection plus the relevant HLA type in this cohort and an independent roughly 330-donor cohort. In the ex vivo response, HLA-C-restricted CMV-specific TCR beta clonotypes were dominant, and in two of eight donors the single most frequent clonotype came from this HLA-C-restricted group.

The sequencer was an Illumina HiSeq 1500. TCRdb trimmed the raw reads at Q25, called clones with MiXCR and kept productive beta chains. A single entry per CDR3 protein holds the most common genes and DNA from its merged rows. A total of about 180,000 distinct CDR3 sequences appear in this sample, approximately 17% of them only once. The top ten hold less than 25% of the sample. The clonotype was recovered from a human donor in good health (CMV status not recorded). Some clones in this sample may be carry-over from other donors' samples. What was sequenced was CD8+ T cells from PBMCs. This sequence uses TRBV28 and TRBJ1-5; 7 nucleotides in the junction match TRBD1. The nucleotide sequence is TGTGCCAGCAGACCCGGGACAGATAGCAATCAGCCCCAGCATTTT. It is translated as CASRPGTDSNQPQHF.